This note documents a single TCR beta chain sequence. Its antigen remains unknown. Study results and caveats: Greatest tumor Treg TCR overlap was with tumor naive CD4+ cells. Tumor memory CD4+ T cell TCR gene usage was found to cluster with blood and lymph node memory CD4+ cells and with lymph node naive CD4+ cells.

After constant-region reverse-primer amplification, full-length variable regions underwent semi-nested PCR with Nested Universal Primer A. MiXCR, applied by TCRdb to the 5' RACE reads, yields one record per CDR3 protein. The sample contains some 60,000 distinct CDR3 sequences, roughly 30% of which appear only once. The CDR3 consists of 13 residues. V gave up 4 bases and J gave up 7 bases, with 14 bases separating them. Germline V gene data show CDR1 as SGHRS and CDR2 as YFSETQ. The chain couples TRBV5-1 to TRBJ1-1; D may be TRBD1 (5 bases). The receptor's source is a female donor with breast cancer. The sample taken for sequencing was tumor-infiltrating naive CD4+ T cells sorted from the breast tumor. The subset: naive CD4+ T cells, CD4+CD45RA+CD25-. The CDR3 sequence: CASSLIQGGEAFF. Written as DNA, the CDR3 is TGCGCCAGCAGCCTTATCCAGGGAGGTGAAGCTTTCTTT. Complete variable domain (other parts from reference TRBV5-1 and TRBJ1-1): KAGVTQTPRYLIKTRGQQVTLSCSPISGHRSVSWYQQTPGQGLQFLFEYFSETQRNKGNFPGRFSGRQFSNSRSEMNVSTLELGDSALYLCASSLIQGGEAFFGQGTRLTVV.